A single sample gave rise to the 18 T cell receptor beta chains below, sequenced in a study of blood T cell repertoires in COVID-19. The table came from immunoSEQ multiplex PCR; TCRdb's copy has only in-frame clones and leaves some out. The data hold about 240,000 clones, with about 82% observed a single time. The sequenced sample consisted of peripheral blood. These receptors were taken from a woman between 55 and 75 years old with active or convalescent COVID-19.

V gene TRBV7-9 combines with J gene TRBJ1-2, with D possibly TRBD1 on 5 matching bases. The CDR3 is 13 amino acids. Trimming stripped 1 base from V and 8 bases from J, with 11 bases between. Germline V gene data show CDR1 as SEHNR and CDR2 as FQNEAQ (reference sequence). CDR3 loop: CASSLEEGMGYTF. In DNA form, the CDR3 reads TGTGCCAGCAGCTTAGAGGAGGGGATGGGCTACACCTTC.

The CDR3 nucleotides read TGTGCCAGTAGACTACTGACAGACACCGGGGAGCTGTTTTTT. Its translation: CASRLLTDTGELFF. The chain employs TRBV19 and TRBJ2-2; a possible D gene is TRBD1 (5 bases). This CDR3 contains 14 residues. Germline V CDR1 and CDR2: LNHDA, SQIVND (reference sequence). Trimming shortened V by 6 bases and J by 3 bases, and 11 bases separated the two germline ends.

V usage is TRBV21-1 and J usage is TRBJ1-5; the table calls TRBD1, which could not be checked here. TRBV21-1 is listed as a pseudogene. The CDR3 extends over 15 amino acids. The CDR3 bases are TGTGCCAGTGGACAGGGGGTGATTAGCAATCAGCCCCAGCATTTT. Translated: CASGQGVISNQPQHF.

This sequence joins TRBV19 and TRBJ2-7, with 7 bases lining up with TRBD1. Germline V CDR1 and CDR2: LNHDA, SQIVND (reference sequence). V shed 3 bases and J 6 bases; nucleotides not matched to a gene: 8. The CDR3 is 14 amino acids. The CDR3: CASSIGATGLEQYF. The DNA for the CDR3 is TGTGCCAGTAGTATTGGGGCGACAGGGCTCGAGCAGTACTTC. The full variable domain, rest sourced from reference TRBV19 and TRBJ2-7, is DGGITQSPKYLFRKEGQNVTLSCEQNLNHDAMYWYRQDPGQGLRLIYYSQIVNDFQKGDIAEGYSVSREKKESFPLTVTSAQKNPTAFYLCASSIGATGLEQYFGPGTRLTVT.

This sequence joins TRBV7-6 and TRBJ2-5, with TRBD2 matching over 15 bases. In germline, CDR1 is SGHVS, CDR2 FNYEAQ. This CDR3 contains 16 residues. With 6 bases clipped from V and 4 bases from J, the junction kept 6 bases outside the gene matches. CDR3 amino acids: CASSLLGLAGGETQYF. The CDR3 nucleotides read TGTGCCAGCAGTTTGTTGGGACTAGCGGGAGGAGAGACCCAGTACTTC.

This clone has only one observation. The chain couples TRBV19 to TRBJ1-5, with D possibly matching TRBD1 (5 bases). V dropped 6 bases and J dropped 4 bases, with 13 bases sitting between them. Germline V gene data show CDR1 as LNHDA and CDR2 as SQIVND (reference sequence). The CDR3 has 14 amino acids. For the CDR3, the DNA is TGTGCCAGTAGGACAGACAGAGAAAATCAGCCCCAGCATTTT. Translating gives CASRTDRENQPQHF.

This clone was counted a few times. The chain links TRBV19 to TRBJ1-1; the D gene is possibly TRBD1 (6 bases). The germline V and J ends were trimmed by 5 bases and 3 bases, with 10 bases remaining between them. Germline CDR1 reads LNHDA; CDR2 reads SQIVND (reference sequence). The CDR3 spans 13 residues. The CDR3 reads CASSPDRDTEAFF. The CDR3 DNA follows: TGTGCCAGTAGTCCGGACAGAGACACTGAAGCTTTCTTT.

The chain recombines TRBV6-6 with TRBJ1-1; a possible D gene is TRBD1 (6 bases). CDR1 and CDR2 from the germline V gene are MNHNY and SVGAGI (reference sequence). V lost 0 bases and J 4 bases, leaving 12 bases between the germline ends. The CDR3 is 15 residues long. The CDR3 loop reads CASSYSGTMSTEAFF. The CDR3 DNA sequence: TGTGCCAGCAGTTACTCCGGGACAATGAGCACTGAAGCTTTCTTT.

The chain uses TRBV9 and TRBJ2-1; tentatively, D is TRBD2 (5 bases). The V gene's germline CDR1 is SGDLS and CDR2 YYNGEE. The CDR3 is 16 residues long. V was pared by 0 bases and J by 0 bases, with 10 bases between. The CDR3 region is CASSVGGSSSYNEQFF. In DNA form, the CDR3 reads TGTGCCAGCAGCGTAGGCGGGTCTAGCTCCTACAATGAGCAGTTCTTC.

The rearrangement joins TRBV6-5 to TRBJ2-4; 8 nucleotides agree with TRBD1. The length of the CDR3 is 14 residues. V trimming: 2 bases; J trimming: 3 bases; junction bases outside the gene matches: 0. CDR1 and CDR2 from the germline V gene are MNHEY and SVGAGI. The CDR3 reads CASSYDRGKNIQYF. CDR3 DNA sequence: TGTGCCAGCAGTTACGACAGGGGCAAAAACATTCAGTACTTC.

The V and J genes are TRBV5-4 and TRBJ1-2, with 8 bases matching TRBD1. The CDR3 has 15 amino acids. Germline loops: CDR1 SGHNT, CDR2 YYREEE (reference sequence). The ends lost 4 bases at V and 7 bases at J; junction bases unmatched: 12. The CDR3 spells CASSTNQQGESGYTF. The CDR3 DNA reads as TGTGCCAGCAGCACGAATCAACAGGGGGAGAGTGGCTACACCTTC.

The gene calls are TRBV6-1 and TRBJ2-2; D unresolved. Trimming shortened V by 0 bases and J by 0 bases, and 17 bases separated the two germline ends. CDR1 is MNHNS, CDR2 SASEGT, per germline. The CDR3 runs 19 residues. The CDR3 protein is CASSEAGSWLSTNTGELFF. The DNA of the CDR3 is TGTGCCAGCAGTGAAGCGGGCAGTTGGCTATCAACGAACACCGGGGAGCTGTTTTTT.

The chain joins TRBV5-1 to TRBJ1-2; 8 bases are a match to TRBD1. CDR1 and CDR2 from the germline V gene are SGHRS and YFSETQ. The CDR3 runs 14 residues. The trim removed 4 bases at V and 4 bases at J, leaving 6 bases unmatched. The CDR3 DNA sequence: TGCGCCAGCAGCCCGCAGCAGGGGGCCTATGGCTACACCTTC. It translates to CASSPQQGAYGYTF.

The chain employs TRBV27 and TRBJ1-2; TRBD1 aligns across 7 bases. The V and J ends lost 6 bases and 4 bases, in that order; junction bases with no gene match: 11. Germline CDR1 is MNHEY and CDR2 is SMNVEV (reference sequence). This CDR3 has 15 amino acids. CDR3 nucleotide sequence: TGTGCCAGCAGCCAAACAGGGGCATCTGTCTATGGCTACACCTTC. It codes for CASSQTGASVYGYTF.

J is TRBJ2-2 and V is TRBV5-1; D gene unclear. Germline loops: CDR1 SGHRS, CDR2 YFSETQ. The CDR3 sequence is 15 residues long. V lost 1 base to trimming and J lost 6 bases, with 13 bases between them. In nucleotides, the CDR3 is TGCGCCAGCAGCTTGTTGACCCCCGAGGCCGGGGAGCTGTTTTTT. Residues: CASSLLTPEAGELFF.

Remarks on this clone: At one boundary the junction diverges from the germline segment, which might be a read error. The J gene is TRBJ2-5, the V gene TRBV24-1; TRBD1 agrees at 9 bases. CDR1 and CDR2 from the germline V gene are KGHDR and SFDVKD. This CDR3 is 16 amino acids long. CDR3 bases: TGTGCCACCAGTGACGCTACCGGGACAGGGCAAGGGACCCAGTACTTC. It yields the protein CATSDATGTGQGTQYF.

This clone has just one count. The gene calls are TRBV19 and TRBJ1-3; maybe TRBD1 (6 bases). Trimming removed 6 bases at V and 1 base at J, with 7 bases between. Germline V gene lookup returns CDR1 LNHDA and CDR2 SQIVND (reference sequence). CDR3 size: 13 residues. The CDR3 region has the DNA TGTGCCAGTAGAGGACAGTCTGGAAACACCATATATTTT. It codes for CASRGQSGNTIYF.

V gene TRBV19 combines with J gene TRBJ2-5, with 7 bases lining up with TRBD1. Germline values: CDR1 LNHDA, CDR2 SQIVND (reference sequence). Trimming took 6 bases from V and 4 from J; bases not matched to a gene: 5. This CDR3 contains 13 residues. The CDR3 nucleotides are TGTGCCAGTAGGCCACAGGGGATAGAGACCCAGTACTTC. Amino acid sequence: CASRPQGIETQYF.